The 20 T cell receptor beta chains below were found in one sample sequenced in a study of CD8 T cells in ankylosing spondylitis. Study-level points and caveats: Apparently characteristic of ankylosing spondylitis blood was a TCR beta motif (about eight highly homologous variants).

Their target antigens are unknown. A single record per CDR3 protein comes from TCRdb applying MiXCR to the 5' RACE reads. In the table there are more than 650,000 distinct CDR3 sequences, about 12% of which are singletons. Sequencing was performed on blood, either unsorted or a sorted T cell fraction (not recorded which). These receptors were obtained from a male donor with ankylosing spondylitis.

This chain links TRBV29-1 with TRBJ2-1; the match to TRBD2 covers 8 bases. Trimming at V came to 8 bases and at J to 3 bases, leaving 12 bases not matched to a gene. The CDR3 spans 15 residues. Germline loops: CDR1 SQVTM, CDR2 ANQGSEA. CDR3 in amino acids: CSSGGGQGNYNEQFF. The CDR3 coding sequence is TGCAGCTCGGGAGGGGGGCAAGGGAACTACAATGAGCAGTTCTTC.

The table lists this clonotype with a few counts. This chain links TRBV6-1 with TRBJ2-1; 7 bases are a match to TRBD1. Germline V gene lookup returns CDR1 MNHNS and CDR2 SASEGT. V was clipped by 6 bases and J by 0 bases; unmatched bases: 8. The CDR3 covers 16 residues. CDR3 protein: CASRRQGSSSYNEQFF. Here the CDR3 DNA reads TGTGCCAGCAGACGACAGGGATCTAGCTCCTACAATGAGCAGTTCTTC.

In its sample, this clonotype was seen a few times. This chain uses TRBV18 with TRBJ2-3; 7 bases agree with TRBD2. The germline gives CDR1 KGHSH, CDR2 LQKENI. V lost 3 bases and J lost 4; bases outside the gene matches: 7. The CDR3 has 15 residues. CDR3 DNA sequence: TGTGCCAGCTCACCTCTAGCGGAGGGTCCAGATACGCAGTATTTT. Translating gives CASSPLAEGPDTQYF.

V is TRBV19 and J is TRBJ2-2, with 8 bases matching TRBD1. This CDR3 comprises 16 residues. CDR1 is LNHDA and CDR2 is SQIVND in the germline V gene (reference sequence). V lost 2 bases to trimming and J lost 2 bases; unmatched junction nucleotides: 4. DNA for the CDR3: TGTGCCAGTAGTATAACCGGGACAGGTAACACCGGGGAGCTGTTTTTT. Translating it yields CASSITGTGNTGELFF.

The sample holds a few counts of this clonotype. The rearrangement joins TRBV27 to TRBJ2-7, with 9 nucleotides matching TRBD1. Germline V CDR1 and CDR2: MNHEY, SMNVEV (reference sequence). The J segment lost 4 bases and the V segment lost 4 bases, leaving 8 bases of the junction unmatched. The CDR3 extends over 15 amino acids. CDR3 in amino acids: CASSYLRDRVYEQYF. The CDR3 nucleotides are TGTGCCAGCAGTTACCTCCGGGACAGGGTTTACGAGCAGTACTTC.

This rearrangement joins TRBV7-2 to TRBJ1-1, with D uncertain. Trimming stripped 3 bases from V and 0 bases from J, with 11 bases between. The CDR3 consists of 15 residues. From germline, CDR1 is SGHTA and CDR2 FQGNSA. CDR3 amino acids: CASSFLRLVNTEAFF. The CDR3 DNA reads as TGTGCCAGCAGCTTCCTGAGGCTTGTGAACACTGAAGCTTTCTTT. Looking up the rest from reference TRBV7-2 and TRBJ1-1 gives the full variable domain: GAGVSQSPSNKVTEKGKDVELRCDPISGHTALYWYRQSLGQGLEFLIYFQGNSAPDKSGLPSDRFSAERTGGSVSTLTIQRTQQEDSAVYLCASSFLRLVNTEAFFGQGTRLTVV.

This chain uses TRBV6-2 or TRBV6-3 with TRBJ2-7, with TRBD1 matching over 7 bases. There are 14 residues in the CDR3. CDR1 and CDR2 from the germline V gene are MNHEY and SVGEGT. Germline trimming cut 10 bases from V and 0 bases from J; bases unmatched to any gene: 9. The CDR3 coding sequence is TGTGCCACCAGGGGACAGATGAGCTCCTACGAGCAGTACTTC. Translating gives CATRGQMSSYEQYF.

V gene TRBV20-1 combines with J gene TRBJ2-3; 10 bases map to TRBD1. V gave up 5 bases and J gave up 5 bases; unmatched junction bases: 7. Germline CDR1 and CDR2: DFQATT and SNEGSKA (reference sequence). CDR3 length: 14 residues. The CDR3 coding sequence is TGCAGTGCTCGCCGGACAGGGGGAATAGATACGCAGTATTTT. This sequence encodes CSARRTGGIDTQYF.

This clonotype was observed a handful of times. This chain joins TRBV11-2 and TRBJ1-1; no definite D call. This CDR3 spans 15 amino acids. Germline CDR1 is SGHAT and CDR2 is FQNNGV. The germline V and J ends were trimmed by 1 base and 5 bases, with 14 bases remaining between them. CDR3 coding DNA: TGTGCCAGCAGCTTAGGAGCACGGAAACTTACTGAAGCTTTCTTT. The encoded protein is CASSLGARKLTEAFF.

This rearrangement joins TRBV21-1 to TRBJ2-2; TRBD2 is the table's D call and was not checked against the DNA. TRBV21-1 is tagged as a pseudogene. This CDR3 comprises 17 residues. CDR3 nucleotides: TGTGCCAGCAGCAAAGTAGGGCCGACGGCCAACACCGGGGAGCTGTTTTTT. Translation gives CASSKVGPTANTGELFF.

This chain links TRBV20-1 with TRBJ1-5; possibly TRBD1 for D (5 bases). V was trimmed by 3 bases and J by 7 bases, leaving 13 bases between them. CDR1 DFQATT and CDR2 SNEGSKA come from the germline V gene (reference sequence). The CDR3 is 13 amino acids. As DNA, the CDR3 is TGCAGTGCTAGTAGGGGACTATGGCAGCCCCAGCATTTT. It translates to CSASRGLWQPQHF.

Concerning this clonotype: The final CDR3 position lacks the conserved phenylalanine or tryptophan, pointing to a likely read error. V and J are TRBV9 and TRBJ2-2; possibly TRBD1 for D (6 bases). CDR3 length equals 14 residues. Germline CDR1 and CDR2: SGDLS and YYNGEE. V was pared by 4 bases and J by 6 bases, with 13 bases between. CDR3 in amino acids: CASSSDSTAGELFV. Here the CDR3 DNA reads TGTGCCAGCAGCTCGGACAGTACGGCCGGGGAGCTGTTTGTT.

CDR3 amino acids: CASSEQGGSGTQYF. The CDR3, as DNA: TGTGCCAGCAGTGAACAAGGCGGCTCGGGGACCCAGTACTTC. The chain recombines TRBV6-1 with TRBJ2-5; D ambiguous. Trimming took 2 bases from V and 7 from J, leaving 14 bases between them. The CDR3 extends over 14 amino acids. Germline lookup yields CDR1 MNHNS and CDR2 SASEGT.

This clonotype was detected ten times or more. V is TRBV5-1 and J is TRBJ2-5; 7 bases line up with TRBD1. Germline-derived CDR1 and CDR2 are SGHRS and YFSETQ. The CDR3 runs to 15 residues. The V and J ends lost 4 bases and 2 bases, in that order; junction bases with no gene match: 8. CDR3 nucleotide sequence: TGCGCCAGCAGCCTGGCCGGGACAGATCAAGAGACCCAGTACTTC. Translated, it gives CASSLAGTDQETQYF.

A few counts support this clonotype. The chain couples TRBV6-1 to TRBJ1-2; D uncertain. CDR3 size: 13 residues. V lost 5 bases, J lost 8 bases, and 15 bases lay in between. Germline CDR1 reads MNHNS; CDR2 reads SASEGT. CDR3 DNA sequence: TGTGCCAGCAGTCAGCACGACACTTACGGCTACACCTTC. Amino acids: CASSQHDTYGYTF.

This clonotype has a handful of counts. This sequence joins TRBV5-6 and TRBJ2-1; D might be TRBD1 or TRBD2, each matching 5 bases. CDR3 length: 13 residues. Per the germline V gene, CDR1 is SGHDT and CDR2 is YYEEEE. V was shortened by 2 bases and J by 9 bases, with 12 bases between the two germline ends. The CDR3 DNA follows: TGTGCCAGCAGCTTCCGGGGCGGAGGTGAGCAGTTCTTC. Translation gives CASSFRGGGEQFF. The entire variable domain, with the rest obtained from reference TRBV5-6 and TRBJ2-1, is as follows: DAGVTQSPTHLIKTRGQQVTLRCSPKSGHDTVSWYQQALGQGPQFIFQYYEEEERQRGNFPDRFSGHQFPNYSSELNVNALLLGDSALYLCASSFRGGGEQFFGPGTRLTVL.

This clonotype has a handful of counts. The chain has TRBV9 and TRBJ1-5; D gene ambiguous. V lost 2 bases and J lost 10, with 13 bases in between. Germline V gives CDR1 SGDLS, CDR2 YYNGEE. The length of the CDR3 is 13 residues. CDR3 sequence: CASSVKGPGPQHF. The CDR3 coding sequence is TGTGCCAGCAGCGTCAAGGGCCCGGGACCCCAGCATTTT. Full variable domain (outside the CDR3, taken from reference TRBV9 and TRBJ1-5): DSGVTQTPKHLITATGQRVTLRCSPRSGDLSVYWYQQSLDQGLQFLIQYYNGEERAKGNILERFSAQQFPDLHSELNLSSLELGDSALYFCASSVKGPGPQHFGDGTRLSIL.

This clonotype has only a few counts. The rearrangement links TRBV20-1 to TRBJ2-1, with D unclear. Germline CDR1 DFQATT, CDR2 SNEGSKA (reference sequence). The CDR3 length is 13 residues. Trimming took 5 bases from V and 0 from J, leaving 8 bases between them. The CDR3 sequence is CSAGWSSYNEQFF. CDR3 bases: TGCAGTGCTGGATGGAGCTCCTACAATGAGCAGTTCTTC.

The sample holds a few counts of this clonotype. This chain links TRBV5-1 with TRBJ2-1; D may be TRBD1 (6 bases). The germline V gene has CDR1 SGHRS and CDR2 YFSETQ. V lost 3 bases to trimming and J lost 0 bases, with 7 bases between them. The CDR3 is 14 residues long. CDR3 DNA sequence: TGCGCCAGCAGCTGGGACAACTCCTACAATGAGCAGTTCTTC. Protein product: CASSWDNSYNEQFF. The full variable domain, its missing parts supplied by reference TRBV5-1 and TRBJ2-1, is KAGVTQTPRYLIKTRGQQVTLSCSPISGHRSVSWYQQTPGQGLQFLFEYFSETQRNKGNFPGRFSGRQFSNSRSEMNVSTLELGDSALYLCASSWDNSYNEQFFGPGTRLTVL.

The chain has TRBV20-1 and TRBJ2-1, with D tentatively TRBD2 (5 bases). CDR1 is DFQATT and CDR2 is SNEGSKA in the germline V gene (reference sequence). The CDR3 is made up of 14 amino acids. V lost 3 bases and J 6 bases, leaving 15 bases between the germline ends. The CDR3 bases are TGCAGTGCTAGGACTACCTACCGCCCCAATGAGCAGTTCTTC. Amino acid sequence: CSARTTYRPNEQFF.